The TCR beta chain under discussion was sequenced for a study of CD4 T cells in relation to SARS-CoV-2 and coronaviruses. Study observations and caveats: SARS-CoV-2-driven expansion was significantly weaker in crossreactive than monoreactive clones.

This table comes from immunoSEQ multiplex PCR, and its TCRdb copy is limited to in-frame clones, with some not included. The sample yields more than 20,000 clones, more than 60% seen once. On this clone itself: Its antigen is still unknown.

Before the COVID-19 pandemic, during about 2011-2019, CD4+ T cells were taken from unexposed donors. After nine to ten days of culture, CD4+ T cells were isolated. Unexposed-donor CD4+ T cells were probed with SARS-CoV-2 S/N and four cold-coronavirus spikes, cells permitting. Cultures held under 2.5 million PBMCs per well with roughly 10 IU/ml IL-2. Fresh IL-2 medium replaced half the medium on days 3 and 7. Trimming stripped 6 bases from V and 6 bases from J, with 15 bases between. CDR1 and CDR2 from the germline V gene are KGHSH and LQKENI. This CDR3 spans 14 amino acids. Sequencing used CD4+ T cells from PBMCs, cultured in vitro. The origin of this receptor is a human donor in good health. V is TRBV18 and J is TRBJ1-5; D not certain. Written as DNA, the CDR3 is TGTGCCAGCTCCGAGGGCAAGGGTGCTCAGCCCCAGCATTTT. Translating it yields CASSEGKGAQPQHF.